This T cell receptor beta chain was profiled in a study of shared clonotypes between healthy human individuals. Trimming removed 3 bases at V and 0 bases at J, with 15 bases between. CDR1 is SGHTA, CDR2 FQGNSA, per germline. This CDR3 spans 17 amino acids. Assay used: immunoSEQ multiplex PCR; TCRdb lists only in-frame clones, some missing. The sample shows around 2.1 million clones, approximately 94% of them seen only once. CD45RO-negative CD8 cells positively selected for CCR7 made up the naive population, which excluded terminally differentiated effector memory CD45RA+ cells. Sequencing was performed on naive CD8+ T cells from PBMCs. The chain couples TRBV7-2 to TRBJ2-1; unclear D gene. The receptor was isolated from a man aged 18 to 30 in good health. Some clones in this sample may be carry-over from other donors' samples. The CDR3, as DNA: TGTGCCAGCAGCTTCAGCGTAACCCTGAGCTCCTACAATGAGCAGTTCTTC. Translated, it gives CASSFSVTLSSYNEQFF. The full variable domain, rest sourced from reference TRBV7-2 and TRBJ2-1, is GAGVSQSPSNKVTEKGKDVELRCDPISGHTALYWYRQSLGQGLEFLIYFQGNSAPDKSGLPSDRFSAERTGGSVSTLTIQRTQQEDSAVYLCASSFSVTLSSYNEQFFGPGTRLTVL.